The rows below give T cell receptor beta chains drawn from one sample of a study of PD-L1 blockade in urothelial cancer. This table comes from immunoSEQ multiplex PCR, and its TCRdb copy is limited to in-frame clones, with some not included. Here the sample spans under 150,000 clones, 80% to 90% being singletons. The sample in question was PBMCs, obtained around atezolizumab (anti-PD-L1) treatment. These receptors all come from a man in his fifties or sixties with urothelial cancer. CDR3s include the opening cysteine and the closing phenylalanine or tryptophan. A D gene is named only where the DNA matches it firmly. Part of the rows lack a size; the others show once, few, many or a class for expanded clones.

abundance	len	j_gene	d_gene	v_gene	CDR3nt	CDR3aa
NA	13	TRBJ1-1	NA	TRBV30	TGTGCCTGGGAAAAGTGGACAGCCACTGAAGCTTTCTTT	CAWEKWTATEAFF
NA	16	TRBJ2-3	TRBD2	TRBV5-5	TGTGCCAGCAGCTTAGGAACGGGAGGATTTAGAGATACGCAGTATTTT	CASSLGTGGFRDTQYF
NA	14	TRBJ2-3	TRBD2	TRBV5-1	TGCGCCAGCAGAACAAGCGGGGGCGCCTATACGCAGTATTTT	CASRTSGGAYTQYF
NA	12	TRBJ1-2	NA	TRBV6-5	TGTGCCAGCAGGAGGTACGTCCCCGGCTACACCTTC	CASRRYVPGYTF
NA	20	TRBJ2-1	TRBD1	TRBV4-2	TGTGCCAGCAGCCTCCTGGACGTGGGGCCAGGGGGTAGCTCCTACAATGAGCAGTTCTTC	CASSLLDVGPGGSSYNEQFF
NA	12	TRBJ2-2	NA	TRBV10-3	TGTGCCATTGCTGAGAGTACCGGGGAGCTGTTTTTT	CAIAESTGELFF
NA	15	TRBJ1-3	TRBD1	TRBV9	TGTGCCAGCAGCCCTAGGGACAGCTCTGGAAACACCATATATTTT	CASSPRDSSGNTIYF
NA	17	TRBJ1-6	NA	TRBV5-6	TGTGCCAGCAGCCGGGACACTGAGAGCTCCTATAATTCACCCCTCCACTTT	CASSRDTESSYNSPLHF
NA	11	TRBJ2-7	TRBD2	TRBV7-2	TGTGCCAGCAGCAACGGGACTAGCATAGACTTC	CASSNGTSIDF
NA	13	TRBJ2-5	TRBD1	TRBV19	TGTGCCAGTAGTGAACAGGGGGGAGAGACCCAGTACTTC	CASSEQGGETQYF
NA	15	TRBJ1-2	NA	TRBV28	TGTGCCAGCACCAGCGGGGGGGATAGCGGCTATGGCTACACCTTC	CASTSGGDSGYGYTF
NA	12	TRBJ1-4	NA	TRBV11-2	TGTGCCAGCAGCTTAGCCTATGAAAAACTGTTTTTT	CASSLAYEKLFF
NA	16	TRBJ2-5	TRBD2	TRBV6-5	TGTGCCAGCAGTTACGTCGGGACTAGCGGACAAGAGACCCAGTACTTC	CASSYVGTSGQETQYF
NA	15	TRBJ2-5	TRBD1	TRBV5-4	TGTGCCAGCAGCCCGGGGGGACAGGGGCGAGAGACCCAGTACTTC	CASSPGGQGRETQYF
NA	14	TRBJ1-5	TRBD1	TRBV6-5	TGTGCCAGCAGTAGACAGGGGGGCGGTCAGCCCCAGCATTTT	CASSRQGGGQPQHF
NA	16	TRBJ2-4	NA	TRBV18	TGTGCCAGCTCCCCTACCACCTCCCTCGCCAAAAACATTCAGTACTTC	CASSPTTSLAKNIQYF
once	14	TRBJ2-1	TRBD2	TRBV28	TGTGCCAGCACTACTAGCGGCTTGTACAATGAGCAGTTCTTC	CASTTSGLYNEQFF
NA	14	TRBJ1-5	TRBD1	TRBV2	TGTGCCAGCAGGGACAGGGGTTGGGATCAGCCCCAGCATTTT	CASRDRGWDQPQHF
NA	16	TRBJ2-2	NA	TRBV28	TGTGCCAGCAGTCATTCGACAGGACCAAACACCGGGGAGCTGTTTTTT	CASSHSTGPNTGELFF
few	15	TRBJ1-5	NA	TRBV4-1	TGCGCCAGCAGCCAAGATCAGAATACGGGGCAGCCCCAGCATTTT	CASSQDQNTGQPQHF
NA	16	TRBJ2-7	TRBD1	TRBV7-9	TGTGCCAGCAGACCCCCCAAAGGGACAGGGCCCTACGAGCAGTACTTC	CASRPPKGTGPYEQYF
NA	15	TRBJ2-2	NA	TRBV11-2	TGTGCCAGCAGCTTAGAAGCTGATAACACCGGGGAGCTGTTTTTT	CASSLEADNTGELFF
NA	13	TRBJ1-2	NA	TRBV7-3	TGTGCCAGCAGCCCCCGGGGAGACTATGGCTACACCTTC	CASSPRGDYGYTF
NA	12	TRBJ2-7	TRBD1	TRBV27	TGTGCCACCAGACAGGGGACAGGGAAGCAGTACTTC	CATRQGTGKQYF
NA	12	TRBJ2-3	NA	TRBV4-1	TGCGCCAGCAGCCAAGGTAGAGATACGCAGTATTTT	CASSQGRDTQYF
NA	15	TRBJ1-1	NA	TRBV5-1	TGCGCCAGCAGCTTGGCCCTGAGCGAAGGAACTGAAGCTTTCTTT	CASSLALSEGTEAFF
NA	15	TRBJ1-2	NA	TRBV11-2	TGTGCCAGCAGCGCCGGGACTCCGGGGCCCTATGGCTACACCTTC	CASSAGTPGPYGYTF
NA	13	TRBJ2-1	TRBD2	TRBV28	TGTGCCATACAGCGGGACTCCTACAATGAGCAGTTCTTC	CAIQRDSYNEQFF
NA	14	TRBJ2-2	TRBD1	TRBV29-1	TGCAGCGTGCTACAGGGGGAAGGCACCGGGGAGCTGTTTTTT	CSVLQGEGTGELFF
NA	15	TRBJ2-3	NA	TRBV6-1	TGTGCCAGCAGTGATGGCGGAATTAGCACAGATACGCAGTATTTT	CASSDGGISTDTQYF
NA	14	TRBJ1-2	TRBD1	TRBV6-5	TGTGCCAGCAGTCCAAGGGACAGGGGTGTCGGCTACACCTTC	CASSPRDRGVGYTF
once	16	TRBJ2-3	TRBD2	TRBV4-2	TGTGCCAGCAGCCATTATAGCGGGGGTCCTAGGGGTACGCAGTATTTT	CASSHYSGGPRGTQYF
NA	15	TRBJ2-1	TRBD2	TRBV19	TGTGCCAGTAGTATTGAGCGGGGCTCCTACAATGAGCAGTTCTTC	CASSIERGSYNEQFF
NA	13	TRBJ1-6	NA	TRBV9	TGTGCCAGCAGCCCAGAGGTAGGGGTGCGCCTCCACTTT	CASSPEVGVRLHF
few	14	TRBJ2-4	NA	TRBV4-3	TGCGCCAGCAGCCCCCATAAGCCGGGGGACATTCAGTACTTC	CASSPHKPGDIQYF
NA	15	TRBJ2-5	TRBD2	TRBV7-9	TGTGCCAGCAGCCCCAGGGGAGCGGGGGTTGAGACCCAGTACTTC	CASSPRGAGVETQYF
NA	15	TRBJ2-7	TRBD1	TRBV27	TGTGCCAGCAGTTTATCGCAGGGGGCGATCCAAAAAGAGTACTTC	CASSLSQGAIQKEYF
NA	13	TRBJ1-2	TRBD1	TRBV2	TGTGCCAGCATCATAGGACAGGTCTATGGCTACACCTTC	CASIIGQVYGYTF
NA	16	TRBJ1-2	NA	TRBV5-4	TGTGCCAGCAGCGTAGGTGCCCGGGACACCATCCAGGGCTACACCTTC	CASSVGARDTIQGYTF
NA	16	TRBJ2-3	TRBD2	TRBV28	TGTGCCAGCAGTGTCTATGGTAGCGGGGGCCCAGATACGCAGTATTTT	CASSVYGSGGPDTQYF
NA	14	TRBJ2-1	NA	TRBV7-3	TGTGCCAGCAGCTTAACGTTGTCCTCCAATGAGCAGTTCTTC	CASSLTLSSNEQFF
NA	15	TRBJ2-3	TRBD2	TRBV15	TGTGCCACCGGCCAAGCCAGCGGGAGCCGAGATACGCAGTATTTT	CATGQASGSRDTQYF
NA	16	TRBJ2-1	NA	TRBV28	TGTGCCAGCAGTACTGGCGGGTCGACCTCCTACAATGAGCAGTTCTTC	CASSTGGSTSYNEQFF
NA	15	TRBJ1-2	TRBD1	TRBV29-1	TGCAGCGTTGGGGGGACAGGGAGAATGAACTATGGCTACACCTTC	CSVGGTGRMNYGYTF
NA	13	TRBJ2-7	NA	TRBV19	TGTGCCAGTAGCGGATTCCAGGGCTACGAGCAGTACTTC	CASSGFQGYEQYF
NA	16	TRBJ2-3	TRBD2	TRBV9	TGTGCCAGCAGCTCCTCAAAGCGGGGGGGCAAAGATACGCAGTATTTT	CASSSSKRGGKDTQYF
NA	13	TRBJ1-5	NA	TRBV18	TGTGCCAGCTCACCAGGGGCTGTTCAGCCCCAGCATTTT	CASSPGAVQPQHF
NA	14	TRBJ1-2	NA	TRBV6-5	TGTGCCAGCAGTTACGGAGACTATACCAGTGGCTACACCTTC	CASSYGDYTSGYTF
NA	12	TRBJ2-7	NA	TRBV29-1	TGCAGCGTTGAAGGGGCGGCGGGGGAGCAGTACTTC	CSVEGAAGEQYF
NA	13	TRBJ2-7	TRBD2	TRBV5-1	TGCGCCAGCAGTCCGACTAGCTACTACGAGCAGTACTTC	CASSPTSYYEQYF
NA	18	TRBJ2-2	TRBD2	TRBV6-4	TGTGCCAGCAGTGACTCGAAGGCTAGCGGGGGGTCCACCGGGGAGCTGTTTTTT	CASSDSKASGGSTGELFF
NA	14	TRBJ1-2	NA	TRBV2	TGTGCCAGCAGTGAGGGGGGAGCTAACTATGGCTACACCTTC	CASSEGGANYGYTF
NA	14	TRBJ2-7	TRBD1	TRBV5-1	TGCGCCAGCAGCCCCGGACAGGGGCACTACGAGCAGTACTTC	CASSPGQGHYEQYF